Shown below are 30 T cell receptor beta chains from a single sample sequenced in a study of T cells in Graves' hyperthyroidism and ophthalmopathy. Amplification yielded TCR beta CDR3 regions, with RNA transcripts as the source. First-round RT-PCR targeting the TCR CDR3 was performed with the HTBI primer set. TCRdb itself ran the multiplex PCR reads through MiXCR, one entry per CDR3 protein. The sample carries around 800,000 distinct CDR3 sequences, roughly 37% recorded once. The material sequenced was blood. These receptors were obtained from a man between 18 and 29 years old with Graves' hyperthyroidism.

This clonotype was counted many times. The gene calls are TRBV20-1 and TRBJ1-2; D call uncertain. Trimming stripped 1 base from V and 5 bases from J, with 11 bases between. This CDR3 comprises 13 residues. Germline V gene data show CDR1 as DFQATT and CDR2 as SNEGSKA (reference sequence). This CDR3 reads CSARVQTGYGYTF. Written as DNA, the CDR3 is TGCAGTGCTAGAGTTCAGACTGGGTATGGCTACACCTTC.

The chain uses TRBV2 and TRBJ2-7; TRBD2 might be the D (5 bases). The CDR3 covers 16 residues. CDR1 SNHLY and CDR2 FYNNEI come from the germline V gene. V shed 6 bases and J shed 0 bases, with 18 bases lying between them. The CDR3 region has the DNA TGTGCCAGCAGCTACCGGGCGGGCATGAGCTCCTACGAGCAGTACTTC. Translating it yields CASSYRAGMSSYEQYF.

This clonotype was picked up a small number of times. The V call is TRBV7-2, the J call TRBJ2-7; possible D gene TRBD2, 7 bases. Germline V gene sequence: CDR1 SGHTA, CDR2 FQGNSA. The CDR3 sequence is 14 residues long. Trimming shortened V by 6 bases and J by 5 bases, and 17 bases separated the two germline ends. The CDR3 DNA is TGTGCCAGCAGGGACTCGCGGGGGCGGGACGAGCAGTACTTC. Its protein is CASRDSRGRDEQYF.

The V gene is TRBV19, the J gene TRBJ2-7; 7 nucleotides align to TRBD1. J gave up 4 bases and V 5 bases, and 5 bases lay outside the gene matches. CDR3 length: 13 amino acids. CDR1 LNHDA and CDR2 SQIVND come from the germline V gene (reference sequence). Here the CDR3 DNA reads TGTGCCAGTAGTGTCGACAGGGAATACGAGCAGTACTTC. Translating it yields CASSVDREYEQYF. Drawing the rest from reference TRBV19 and TRBJ2-7, the complete variable domain is DGGITQSPKYLFRKEGQNVTLSCEQNLNHDAMYWYRQDPGQGLRLIYYSQIVNDFQKGDIAEGYSVSREKKESFPLTVTSAQKNPTAFYLCASSVDREYEQYFGPGTRLTVT.

The chain employs TRBV6-6 and TRBJ2-7; D is undetermined. The V end was cut by 5 bases, the J end by 7 bases, with 15 bases between. Germline CDR1 MNHNY, CDR2 SVGAGI (reference sequence). The CDR3 totals 13 residues. The CDR3 here is CASSQEVLLEQYF. CDR3 nucleotide sequence: TGTGCCAGCAGTCAAGAAGTGCTTCTGGAGCAGTACTTC.

This clonotype came up many times. This rearrangement joins TRBV5-1 to TRBJ1-1; D remains ambiguous. The V gene's germline CDR1 is SGHRS and CDR2 YFSETQ. V was clipped by 0 bases and J by 5 bases, with 8 bases between them. This CDR3 contains 13 residues. The CDR3 coding sequence is TGCGCCAGCAGCTTGGCCACGGCTACTGAAGCTTTCTTT. Translating gives CASSLATATEAFF.

This clonotype was detected ten times or more. The V and J genes are TRBV15 and TRBJ2-5, with no clear D. Germline CDR1 is LNHNV and CDR2 is YYDKDF (reference sequence). Trimming removed 0 bases at V and 4 bases at J, with 12 bases between. CDR3 length: 15 amino acids. CDR3 nucleotide sequence: TGTGCCACCAGCAGAGAAATGGCTTGGGGAGAGACCCAGTACTTC. Protein sequence: CATSREMAWGETQYF.

The rearrangement uses TRBV10-3 and TRBJ1-4, with D uncertain. The ends were cut back, 3 bases at V and 8 bases at J, with 4 bases in the middle. The length of the CDR3 is 11 residues. Per the germline V gene, CDR1 is ENHRY and CDR2 is SYGVKD. CDR3 protein: CAISEREKLFF. The CDR3 DNA follows: TGTGCCATCAGTGAAAGAGAAAAACTGTTTTTT.

A remark on this clonotype: A much bigger clone sits one base away, suggesting this may be a read error. The chain links TRBV5-1 to TRBJ1-6; TRBD1 aligns across 7 bases. The CDR3 totals 13 residues. Germline CDR1 reads SGHRS; CDR2 reads YFSETQ. This CDR3 reads CATSTGRDSPPHF. CDR3 sequence (DNA): TGCGCCACGTCGACAGGGAGGGATTCACCCCCCCACTTT.

The chain links TRBV7-2 to TRBJ1-4; D is uncertain. The CDR3 extends over 14 amino acids. CDR1 is SGHTA, CDR2 FQGNSA, per germline. V was trimmed by 4 bases and J by 0 bases, leaving 6 bases between them. CDR3 sequence (DNA): TGTGCCAGCAGCTCCGACCCAACTAATGAAAAACTGTTTTTT. Encoded protein: CASSSDPTNEKLFF.

The J gene is TRBJ2-5, the V gene TRBV7-9; 9 positions match TRBD1. This CDR3 comprises 15 residues. CDR1 and CDR2 from the germline V gene are SEHNR and FQNEAQ (reference sequence). The ends lost 5 bases at V and 2 bases at J; junction bases unmatched: 6. The CDR3 DNA is TGTGCCAGCAGCCGGACCGGGACAGGGCAAGAGACCCAGTACTTC. As protein: CASSRTGTGQETQYF.

V is TRBV20-1 and J is TRBJ2-2; unclear D gene. Trimming removed 8 bases from V and 3 bases from J, with 13 bases in between. CDR3 size: 13 residues. Germline CDR1 is DFQATT and CDR2 is SNEGSKA (reference sequence). The CDR3 coding sequence is TGCAGTTCCAGAGCCCAGGACACCGGGGAGCTGTTTTTT. Encoded protein: CSSRAQDTGELFF.

This clonotype was seen more than once but under ten times. V gene TRBV11-2 combines with J gene TRBJ2-7; D unclear. Per germline, CDR1 SGHAT and CDR2 FQNNGV. V lost 6 bases and J lost 5, with 11 bases in between. The length of the CDR3 is 12 residues. CDR3 nucleotide sequence: TGTGCCAGCAGGGGGTGGGTTAACGAGCAGTACTTC. Its protein is CASRGWVNEQYF.

The V and J genes are TRBV7-2 and TRBJ1-5; D unresolved. The ends were cut back, 5 bases at V and 6 bases at J, with 14 bases in the middle. Per the germline V gene, CDR1 is SGHTA and CDR2 is FQGNSA. The CDR3 contains 14 residues. Here the CDR3 reads CASSPGLAAQPQHF. The CDR3 DNA follows: TGTGCCAGCAGCCCCGGTTTGGCGGCTCAGCCCCAGCATTTT.

This clonotype was picked up one time. The V call is TRBV2, the J call TRBJ1-2; 8 nucleotides line up with TRBD1. This CDR3 has 14 amino acids. V lost 3 bases and J lost 5; bases outside the gene matches: 5. The germline CDR1 and CDR2 sequences are SNHLY and FYNNEI. The DNA of the CDR3 is TGTGCCAGCAGTGATCAGGGGGCGGGGTATGGCTACACCTTC. The encoded protein is CASSDQGAGYGYTF.

The chain joins TRBV14 to TRBJ2-7, with D uncertain. The germline V gene encodes CDR1 SGHDN and CDR2 FVKESK. V lost 0 bases to trimming and J lost 1 base, with 13 bases between them. This CDR3 is 16 amino acids long. CDR3 nucleotide sequence: TGTGCCAGCAGCCAAGATCGGCCAGTTACTTCCTACGAGCAGTACTTC. It codes for CASSQDRPVTSYEQYF. The full variable domain, in which reference TRBV14 and TRBJ2-7 provide the parts outside the CDR3, is EAGVTQFPSHSVIEKGQTVTLRCDPISGHDNLYWYRRVMGKEIKFLLHFVKESKQDESGMPNNRFLAERTGGTYSTLKVQPAELEDSGVYFCASSQDRPVTSYEQYFGPGTRLTVT.

V usage is TRBV9 and J usage is TRBJ1-2; TRBD1 agrees at 9 bases. CDR1 and CDR2 (germline): SGDLS, YYNGEE. This CDR3 is 15 amino acids long. With V trimmed by 5 bases and J by 8 bases, 13 bases remained unmatched. DNA for the CDR3: TGTGCCAGCAGTTCCCTGGGACAGGGTATAGGCGGCTACACCTTC. Protein: CASSSLGQGIGGYTF.

This clonotype was seen only once. A much larger clone lies one base from this, so it may be a read error. The CDR3 nucleotides are TGCAGCGTTGAACAGGGGAGTGGTTACGAGCAGTACTTC. Amino acids: CSVEQGSGYEQYF. V gene TRBV29-1 combines with J gene TRBJ2-7, with D perhaps TRBD1 (6 bases). V lost 2 bases and J 4 bases, leaving 12 bases between the germline ends. Germline lookup yields CDR1 SQVTM and CDR2 ANQGSEA. This CDR3 comprises 13 residues.

CDR3 protein: CASRLGQGPNEQFF. CDR3 coding DNA: TGTGCCAGCAGACTCGGACAGGGTCCCAATGAGCAGTTCTTC. This chain uses TRBV2 with TRBJ2-7; TRBD1 agrees at 8 bases. The J call could be wrong; TRBJ2-1 is a better fit for the DNA end. Germline V gene data show CDR1 as SNHLY and CDR2 as FYNNEI. This CDR3 contains 14 residues.

A remark on this clonotype: Just one base apart from a much larger clone, this may be a read error. J is TRBJ1-1 and V is TRBV2; no reliable D call. Germline CDR1 reads SNHLY; CDR2 reads FYNNEI. The CDR3 length is 14 residues. The V end was cut by 6 bases, the J end by 0 bases, with 11 bases between. For the CDR3, the DNA is TGTGCCAGCAGGAGTAGTCAGGTGAACACTGAAGCTTTCTTT. Encoded protein: CASRSSQVNTEAFF.

At least ten counts were recorded for this clonotype. V is TRBV5-1 and J is TRBJ2-2, with 9 bases identical to TRBD1. V was clipped by 7 bases and J by 4 bases; unmatched bases: 5. The CDR3 covers 14 residues. From germline, CDR1 is SGHRS and CDR2 YFSETQ. This CDR3 reads CASFGQGSTGELFF. The CDR3 bases are TGCGCCAGCTTTGGACAGGGGAGCACCGGGGAGCTGTTTTTT. Combining the CDR3 with reference TRBV5-1 and TRBJ2-2 gives the whole variable domain KAGVTQTPRYLIKTRGQQVTLSCSPISGHRSVSWYQQTPGQGLQFLFEYFSETQRNKGNFPGRFSGRQFSNSRSEMNVSTLELGDSALYLCASFGQGSTGELFFGEGSRLTVL.

Comment on this clonotype: One end of the junction is discordant with germline, which a read error may explain. This chain joins TRBV7-9 and TRBJ2-7, with a tentative D call TRBD2 (5 bases). This CDR3 has 15 amino acids. Germline V gene sequence: CDR1 SEHNR, CDR2 FQNEAQ (reference sequence). In DNA, the CDR3 is TGTGCCAACAGCCGCGGACTCGAGAGCTCCTACGAGCAGTACTTC. Protein sequence: CANSRGLESSYEQYF.

The chain is built from TRBV29-1 and TRBJ1-1; D is undetermined. Trimming removed 8 bases from V and 4 bases from J, with 14 bases in between. This CDR3 region has 12 residues. Germline CDR1 is SQVTM and CDR2 is ANQGSEA. The CDR3 DNA sequence: TGCAGCACCGAGGAGGTGGGCACTGAAGCTTTCTTT. This gives the protein CSTEEVGTEAFF.

The chain couples TRBV2 to TRBJ1-1; 8 bases fit TRBD1. Germline lookup yields CDR1 SNHLY and CDR2 FYNNEI. J gave up 1 base and V 1 base, and 5 bases lay outside the gene matches. The CDR3 spans 16 residues. This chain's CDR3 is CASSEETGATNTEAFF. As DNA, the CDR3 is TGTGCCAGCAGTGAAGAGACAGGGGCCACGAACACTGAAGCTTTCTTT.

This clonotype was counted at least ten times. The V call is TRBV20-1, the J call TRBJ1-2; weak D call: TRBD1 (6 bases). Germline V gene lookup returns CDR1 DFQATT and CDR2 SNEGSKA (reference sequence). V shed 0 bases and J shed 11 bases, with 16 bases lying between them. The CDR3 totals 13 residues. CDR3: CSARERQDYRYTF. The CDR3 DNA reads as TGCAGTGCTAGAGAAAGACAGGACTATCGGTACACCTTC.

This clonotype was observed many times. The CDR3 DNA reads as TGTGCCAGCAGCTTAAGGCAGCTCGAGCAGTACTTC. Translating it yields CASSLRQLEQYF. The rearrangement links TRBV7-2 to TRBJ2-7; unclear D gene. The CDR3 is made up of 12 amino acids. V lost 2 bases and J lost 6, with 8 bases in between. CDR1 is SGHTA, CDR2 FQGNSA, per germline.

The genes are TRBV7-3 and TRBJ2-7; no clear D gene. The V end was cut by 1 base, the J end by 0 bases, with 13 bases between. The germline gives CDR1 SGHTA, CDR2 FQGTGA. The CDR3 covers 16 residues. The CDR3 nucleotides are TGTGCCAGCAGCTTAATGCCAGCGCCAAGCTCCTACGAGCAGTACTTC. It specifies CASSLMPAPSSYEQYF.

The chain combines TRBV6-4 with TRBJ1-5, with D tentatively TRBD1 (5 bases). The germline V gene encodes CDR1 MRHNA and CDR2 SNTAGT. The CDR3 totals 16 residues. V was pared by 3 bases and J by 7 bases, with 19 bases between. Here the CDR3 DNA reads TGTGCCAGCAGTGAAAACAGTCCAGGGTCGAGGCAGCCCCAGCATTTT. Translating gives CASSENSPGSRQPQHF.

The chain recombines TRBV7-2 with TRBJ2-7; TRBD1 agrees at 11 bases. V lost 5 bases, J lost 5 bases, and 11 bases stayed unmatched. Per the germline V gene, CDR1 is SGHTA and CDR2 is FQGNSA. The CDR3 length is 16 residues. The CDR3 region has the DNA TGTGCCAGCAGCCTACAACGGACAGGGGGCCTTAACGAGCAGTACTTC. Translation gives CASSLQRTGGLNEQYF.

This clonotype has ten or more counts. The J gene is TRBJ2-5, the V gene TRBV24-1; D not certain. V was pared by 6 bases and J by 3 bases, with 16 bases between. This CDR3 region has 15 residues. The germline V gene encodes CDR1 KGHDR and CDR2 SFDVKD. The CDR3 reads CATSSHTVTEETQYF. The DNA of the CDR3 is TGTGCCACCAGTAGCCACACGGTTACCGAAGAGACCCAGTACTTC.